This T cell receptor beta chain was sequenced for a study of technical replicates of blood from several donors. There are 15 residues in the CDR3. Some clones are missing from TCRdb's copy, which holds only in-frame ones; the method was immunoSEQ multiplex PCR. The table includes approximately 59,000 clones, 90% to 95% detected once. The chain couples TRBV21-1 to TRBJ1-5. TRBV21-1 is a recognized pseudogene. The clonotype originates from a human donor in good health. Some clones in this sample may be carry-over from other donors' samples. Material: PBMCs. The CDR3: CASSSERGSNQPQHF. The CDR3 nucleotides are TGTGCCAGCAGCTCCGAACGGGGAAGCAATCAGCCCCAGCATTTT.